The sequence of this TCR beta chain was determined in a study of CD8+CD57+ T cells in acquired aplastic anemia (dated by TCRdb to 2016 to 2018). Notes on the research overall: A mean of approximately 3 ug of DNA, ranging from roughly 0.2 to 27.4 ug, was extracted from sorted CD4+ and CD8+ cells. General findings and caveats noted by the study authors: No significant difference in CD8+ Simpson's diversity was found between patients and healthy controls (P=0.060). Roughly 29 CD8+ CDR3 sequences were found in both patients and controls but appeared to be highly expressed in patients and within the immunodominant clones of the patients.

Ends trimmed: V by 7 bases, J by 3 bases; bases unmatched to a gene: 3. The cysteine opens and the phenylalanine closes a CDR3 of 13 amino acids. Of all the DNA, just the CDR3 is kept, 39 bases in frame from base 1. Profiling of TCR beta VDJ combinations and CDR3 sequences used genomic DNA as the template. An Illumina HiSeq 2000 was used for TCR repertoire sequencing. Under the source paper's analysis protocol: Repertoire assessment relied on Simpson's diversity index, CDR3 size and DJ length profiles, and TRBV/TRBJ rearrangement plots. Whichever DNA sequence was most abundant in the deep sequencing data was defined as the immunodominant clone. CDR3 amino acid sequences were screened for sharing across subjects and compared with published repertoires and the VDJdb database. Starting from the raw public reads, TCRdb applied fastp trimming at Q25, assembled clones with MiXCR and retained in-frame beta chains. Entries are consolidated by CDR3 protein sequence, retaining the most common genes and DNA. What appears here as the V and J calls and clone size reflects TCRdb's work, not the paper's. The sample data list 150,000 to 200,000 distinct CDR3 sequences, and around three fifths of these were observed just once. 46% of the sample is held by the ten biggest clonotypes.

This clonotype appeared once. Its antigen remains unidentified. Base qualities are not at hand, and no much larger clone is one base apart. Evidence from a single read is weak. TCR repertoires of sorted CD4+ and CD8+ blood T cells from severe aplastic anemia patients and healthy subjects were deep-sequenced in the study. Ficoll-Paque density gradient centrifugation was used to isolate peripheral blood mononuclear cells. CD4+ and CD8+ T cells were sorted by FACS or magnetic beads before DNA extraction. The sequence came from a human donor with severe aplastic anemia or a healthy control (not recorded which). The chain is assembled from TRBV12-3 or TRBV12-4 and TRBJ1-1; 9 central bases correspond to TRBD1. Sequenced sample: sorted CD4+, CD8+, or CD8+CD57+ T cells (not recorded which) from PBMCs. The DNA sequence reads TGTGCCAGCACAAGGACAGGGGACACTGAAGCTTTCTTT. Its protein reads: CASTRTGDTEAFF.